Each of the 14 T cell receptor beta chains below was sequenced from the same sample in a study of cytomegalovirus exposure and HLA in healthy donors. PCR amplification relied on 60 Vbeta primers (plus 13 Jbeta primers). Assay: immunoSEQ multiplex PCR; the TCRdb copy retains only in-frame clones and omits some. The table has about 100,000 clones, 81% seen once. What was sequenced was PBMCs. These receptor sequences come from a man aged 35 to 55 in good health and CMV-seropositive.

The chain uses TRBV29-1 and TRBJ1-1; 7 positions match TRBD1. After removal of 7 bases from V and 1 base from J, the junction contained 9 bases not matched to a gene. Germline-derived CDR1 and CDR2 are SQVTM and ANQGSEA. The CDR3 length is 14 residues. For the CDR3, the DNA is TGCAGCGCCCTTTCCGGGACAGCGAACACTGAAGCTTTCTTT. Protein product: CSALSGTANTEAFF. Combining the CDR3 with reference TRBV29-1 and TRBJ1-1 gives the whole variable domain SAVISQKPSRDICQRGTSLTIQCQVDSQVTMMFWYRQQPGQSLTLIATANQGSEATYESGFVIDKFPISRPNLTFSTLTVSNMSPEDSSIYLCSALSGTANTEAFFGQGTRLTVV.

This chain connects TRBV28 to TRBJ1-4; 9 bases align to TRBD1. This CDR3 region has 14 residues. Germline-derived CDR1 and CDR2 are MDHEN and SYDVKM. Germline trimming cut 6 bases from V and 8 bases from J; bases unmatched to any gene: 7. CDR3 in amino acids: CASRLGQGGEKLFF. The CDR3 DNA reads as TGTGCCAGCAGGTTGGGACAGGGTGGAGAAAAACTGTTTTTT.

V usage is TRBV12-2 and J usage is TRBJ1-5; the D call of TRBD1 is as the table states it, not checked on the DNA. TRBV12-2 is flagged as a pseudogene. The CDR3 has 14 amino acids. The CDR3 loop reads CASRKDSDNQPQHF. The DNA for the CDR3 is TGTGCAAGTCGCAAAGACAGCGACAATCAGCCCCAGCATTTT.

The CDR3 spells CASSRYPSTGETQYF. DNA of the CDR3: TGCGCCAGCAGCAGATACCCATCGACAGGGGAGACCCAGTACTTC. This chain uses TRBV5-1 with TRBJ2-5, with TRBD1 matching 7 bases. Germline CDR1 SGHRS, CDR2 YFSETQ. With V trimmed by 4 bases and J by 5 bases, 11 bases remained unmatched. The CDR3 is 15 residues long.

V is TRBV6-5 and J is TRBJ1-1; a possible D gene is TRBD1 (6 bases). CDR3 length equals 13 residues. Germline lookup yields CDR1 MNHEY and CDR2 SVGAGI. V was pared by 5 bases and J by 1 base, with 8 bases between. The CDR3 here is CASSRTENTEAFF. In nucleotides, the CDR3 is TGTGCCAGCAGTAGGACAGAGAACACTGAAGCTTTCTTT.

The chain links TRBV19 to TRBJ2-2; unclear D gene. CDR1 is LNHDA and CDR2 is SQIVND in the germline V gene (reference sequence). The CDR3 is made up of 13 amino acids. V lost 3 bases, J lost 7 bases, and 9 bases lay in between. The CDR3, as DNA: TGTGCCAGTAGTATCGGAGTCGTCGGGGAGCTGTTTTTT. Its protein product is CASSIGVVGELFF.

The chain employs TRBV4-1 and TRBJ2-1; tentative D call: TRBD1 (6 bases). V lost 2 bases, J lost 8 bases, and 19 bases lay in between. CDR1 is MGHRA and CDR2 is YSYEKL in the germline V gene. The CDR3 has 16 amino acids. This CDR3 is CASSQPNRDKGYEQFF. The CDR3 nucleotides are TGCGCCAGCAGCCAACCCAACCGGGACAAGGGATATGAGCAGTTCTTC.

This clone has a handful of counts. The rearrangement joins TRBV7-2 to TRBJ2-5; 7 bases line up with TRBD2. The germline V gene encodes CDR1 SGHTA and CDR2 FQGNSA. The CDR3 covers 15 residues. The V gene end was trimmed by 1 base and the J gene end by 7 bases; junction bases not matched to a gene: 9. In nucleotides, the CDR3 is TGTGCCAGCAGCTTAGGATTACAGCGGGGAGGGACCCAGTACTTC. As protein: CASSLGLQRGGTQYF.

This chain joins TRBV10-2 and TRBJ2-5, with TRBD2 identical over 11 bases. Germline V CDR1 and CDR2: WSHSY, SAAADI. This CDR3 is built from 14 residues. The trim removed 8 bases at V and 6 bases at J, leaving 8 bases unmatched. Here the CDR3 DNA reads TGCGCCAGCGGGCTAGCGGGGGGCGGTCAGACCCAGTACTTC. Its protein is CASGLAGGGQTQYF.

The V call is TRBV28, the J call TRBJ1-5, with D possibly matching TRBD1 (6 bases). CDR1 and CDR2 (germline): MDHEN, SYDVKM. CDR3 length: 12 residues. Trimming cost V 4 bases and J 9 bases, with 10 bases left between them. The CDR3 here is CASSSRQVPQHF. The CDR3 DNA is TGTGCCAGCAGTTCCCGACAGGTGCCCCAGCATTTT.

J is TRBJ1-5 and V is TRBV30, with TRBD1 matching 9 bases. The length of the CDR3 is 15 residues. Germline CDR1 reads GTSNPN; CDR2 reads SVGIG (reference sequence). The junction had 10 bases not matched to a gene; V was cut back by 3 bases and J by 7 bases. CDR3 loop: CAWSWGTGIVQPQHF. The CDR3 DNA follows: TGTGCCTGGAGCTGGGGGACAGGGATCGTCCAGCCCCAGCATTTT.

The V gene is TRBV6-4, the J gene TRBJ2-1, with D tentatively TRBD2 (5 bases). V was trimmed by 4 bases and J by 9 bases, leaving 19 bases between them. The CDR3 extends over 15 amino acids. Germline-derived CDR1 and CDR2 are MRHNA and SNTAGT. In nucleotides, the CDR3 is TGTGCCAGCAGTGTAGACGGGATAGCGATCAGTGAGCAGTTCTTC. Translation gives CASSVDGIAISEQFF.

The chain combines TRBV5-1 with TRBJ2-1; D is ambiguous. This CDR3 is built from 14 residues. With 0 bases removed from V and 0 bases from J, the gap between germline ends came to 4 bases. Germline V CDR1 and CDR2: SGHRS, YFSETQ. In nucleotides, the CDR3 is TGCGCCAGCAGCTTGGGTAGCTCCTACAATGAGCAGTTCTTC. It encodes CASSLGSSYNEQFF.

The chain employs TRBV5-8 and TRBJ2-3, with 9 nucleotides matching TRBD1. Trimming took 5 bases from V and 1 from J; bases not matched to a gene: 2. This CDR3 comprises 14 residues. Germline V gene sequence: CDR1 SGHTS, CDR2 YDEGEE. The CDR3, as DNA: TGTGCCAGCAGACGACAGGGGGGCACAGATACGCAGTATTTT. Its translation is CASRRQGGTDTQYF.